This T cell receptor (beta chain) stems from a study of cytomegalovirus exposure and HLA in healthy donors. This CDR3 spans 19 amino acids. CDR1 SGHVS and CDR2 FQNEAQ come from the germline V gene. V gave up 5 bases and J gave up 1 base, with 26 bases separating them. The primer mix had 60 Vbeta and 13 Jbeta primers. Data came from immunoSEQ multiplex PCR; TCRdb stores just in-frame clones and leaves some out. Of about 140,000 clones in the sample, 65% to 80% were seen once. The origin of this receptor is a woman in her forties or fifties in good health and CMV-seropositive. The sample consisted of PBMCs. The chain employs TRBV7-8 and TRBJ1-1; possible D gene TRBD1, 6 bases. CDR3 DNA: TGTGCCAGCAGCGTAAGGACAGCCACCGCGTTAATGGCGAACACTGAAGCTTTCTTT. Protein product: CASSVRTATALMANTEAFF.